This T cell receptor beta chain was recovered during a study of cytomegalovirus exposure and HLA in healthy donors. As for the study in general: Earlier, roughly 180 million T cells were analyzed, and fewer than 120 million unique TCR beta sequences were found among them. Study-wide findings and caveats: Reportedly, HLA-A and HLA-B alleles of most subjects were accurately predicted from TCR beta. Rare TCR sequences predominated, though certain public TCRs were found in many donors.

On this clone: Its specificity is not known.

Nominally healthy donors provided the samples, though records likely missed some immune exposures. V lost 3 bases and J 4 bases, leaving 19 bases between the germline ends. Germline lookup yields CDR1 SGDLS and CDR2 YYNGEE. This CDR3 contains 16 residues. The PCR was carried out with 60 Vbeta primers and 13 Jbeta primers. Clones were read by immunoSEQ multiplex PCR, and TCRdb kept only the in-frame ones, dropping some. This table holds over 80,000 clones, about 74% found once. The sequencing sample was made of PBMCs. The TCR sequence derives from a man aged 55 to 70 in good health and CMV-seropositive. V gene TRBV9 combines with J gene TRBJ1-2; D gene ambiguous. This CDR3 is CASSAEGRVYGYGYTF. For the CDR3, the DNA is TGTGCCAGCAGCGCCGAAGGTCGGGTCTATGGCTATGGCTACACCTTC.